Below are 17 T cell receptor beta chains sequenced from a single sample in a study of T cell responses to AZD1222 COVID-19 vaccine. The data were produced by immunoSEQ multiplex PCR, yet TCRdb's version contains in-frame clones alone and is incomplete. Of 95,000 to 110,000 clones listed, roughly 88% are singletons. This specimen consisted of peripheral blood, obtained on day 0 of AZD1222 vaccination. These receptors were obtained from an adult in good health.

CDR3 amino acids: CASSSAGGRNTIYF. The CDR3, as DNA: TGTGCCAGCAGCTCCGCGGGGGGAAGAAACACCATATATTTT. V and J are TRBV6-5 and TRBJ1-3, with a tentative D call TRBD1 (5 bases). Germline CDR1 and CDR2: MNHEY and SVGAGI. With 6 bases removed from V and 5 bases from J, the gap between germline ends came to 14 bases. The CDR3 sequence is 14 residues long.

This chain joins TRBV6-5 and TRBJ1-2; 7 bases map to TRBD1. The junction had 4 bases not matched to a gene; V was cut back by 5 bases and J by 4 bases. The V gene's germline CDR1 is MNHEY and CDR2 SVGAGI. There are 13 residues in the CDR3. The DNA for the CDR3 is TGTGCCAGCAGTACGACAGGGCTCTATGGCTACACCTTC. It codes for CASSTTGLYGYTF.

This chain connects TRBV10-3 to TRBJ2-3; D is unresolved. CDR3 length: 14 amino acids. CDR1 and CDR2 from the germline V gene are ENHRY and SYGVKD. V shed 11 bases and J shed 0 bases, with 15 bases lying between them. This CDR3 is CAGTADPSTDTQYF. CDR3 bases: TGTGCCGGAACGGCGGATCCTAGCACAGATACGCAGTATTTT.

V and J are TRBV18 and TRBJ1-1; D unclear. The V gene's germline CDR1 is KGHSH and CDR2 LQKENI. The V end was cut by 3 bases, the J end by 4 bases, with 12 bases between. The CDR3 length is 14 residues. CDR3 loop: CASSPSGITTEAFF. CDR3 DNA: TGTGCCAGCTCACCGTCCGGGATTACCACTGAAGCTTTCTTT. The variable domain in full, with the rest retrieved from reference TRBV18 and TRBJ1-1, is NAGVMQNPRHLVRRRGQEARLRCSPMKGHSHVYWYRQLPEEGLKFMVYLQKENIIDESGMPKERFSAEFPKEGPSILRIQQVVRGDSAAYFCASSPSGITTEAFFGQGTRLTVV.

The gene calls are TRBV9 and TRBJ2-1; D uncertain. The CDR3 runs 10 residues. From germline, CDR1 is SGDLS and CDR2 YYNGEE. The V end was cut by 3 bases, the J end by 6 bases, with 1 base between. The CDR3 here is CASSGNEQFF. Written as DNA, the CDR3 is TGTGCCAGCAGCGGCAATGAGCAGTTCTTC.

The chain is built from TRBV11-2 and TRBJ1-6; tentative D call: TRBD1 (6 bases). Germline lookup yields CDR1 SGHAT and CDR2 FQNNGV. CDR3 length equals 14 residues. Between the trimmed V and J ends, which lost 5 bases and 6 bases, there was a span of 11 bases. Written as DNA, the CDR3 is TGTGCCAGCAGCGTCTACAGGGTTAATTCACCCCTCCACTTT. It specifies CASSVYRVNSPLHF.

The gene calls are TRBV6-4 and TRBJ1-2; D ambiguous. The CDR3 runs 15 residues. Trimming left V 0 bases short and J 5 bases short, with 13 bases between. Germline lookup yields CDR1 MRHNA and CDR2 SNTAGT. CDR3: CASSDSAESGYGYTF. In DNA, the CDR3 is TGTGCCAGCAGTGACTCTGCGGAATCCGGGTATGGCTACACCTTC.

This clone was detected only a few times. The chain couples TRBV30 to TRBJ1-1; 7 bases map to TRBD1. In germline, CDR1 is GTSNPN, CDR2 SVGIG (reference sequence). CDR3 size: 14 residues. The V segment lost 5 bases and the J segment 1 base; nucleotides outside the gene matches: 7. Here the CDR3 DNA reads TGTGCCTGGTCAGGGGGTATGGGGAACACTGAAGCTTTCTTT. Its protein is CAWSGGMGNTEAFF.

In its sample, this clone was seen once. The J gene is TRBJ1-4, the V gene TRBV7-8; D unresolved. The CDR3 contains 15 residues. V lost 1 base, J lost 7 bases, and 13 bases lay in between. Germline assignment: CDR1 SGHVS and CDR2 FQNEAQ. For the CDR3, the DNA is TGTGCCAGCAGCTTAGGGAGGGTAGGTGGTGAAAAACTGTTTTTT. Protein sequence: CASSLGRVGGEKLFF.

The count of this clone is one. Its ends do not fully match the called genes, so a read error is possible. The chain couples TRBV7-2 to TRBJ2-1; D may be TRBD1 (6 bases). Germline values: CDR1 SGHTA, CDR2 FQGNSA. The CDR3 consists of 14 residues. In DNA form, the CDR3 reads TGTGCCAGCAGCTCTCGGGACAAATACAATGGGCAGTTCTTC. Protein product: CASSSRDKYNGQFF.

This clone has more than one count but fewer than ten. The V and J genes are TRBV19 and TRBJ1-5, with D possibly matching TRBD1 (6 bases). This CDR3 is 15 amino acids long. Between the trimmed V and J ends, which lost 1 base and 2 bases, there was a span of 9 bases. Germline V CDR1 and CDR2: LNHDA, SQIVND (reference sequence). The CDR3 DNA reads TGTGCCAGTAGTATAGGGGGGGCGGGCAATCAGCCCCAGCATTTT. This encodes CASSIGGAGNQPQHF. Supplemented by reference TRBV19 and TRBJ1-5, the full variable domain reads DGGITQSPKYLFRKEGQNVTLSCEQNLNHDAMYWYRQDPGQGLRLIYYSQIVNDFQKGDIAEGYSVSREKKESFPLTVTSAQKNPTAFYLCASSIGGAGNQPQHFGDGTRLSIL.

This sequence joins TRBV7-9 and TRBJ1-5; D ambiguous. V lost 2 bases and J lost 7, with 15 bases in between. The CDR3 is 15 amino acids. CDR1 and CDR2 (germline): SEHNR, FQNEAQ (reference sequence). The CDR3 loop is CASSLLGGEGQPQHF. CDR3 nucleotide sequence: TGTGCCAGCAGCTTATTAGGCGGTGAGGGCCAGCCCCAGCATTTT.

The chain joins TRBV30 to TRBJ1-6; D is unclear. V was clipped by 5 bases and J by 10 bases, with 18 bases between them. The germline CDR1 and CDR2 sequences are GTSNPN and SVGIG (reference sequence). The CDR3 runs to 14 residues. DNA of the CDR3: TGTGCCTGGGTCAGTGGCAGTTCGGGGTCACCCCTCCACTTT. Its protein product is CAWVSGSSGSPLHF.

The rearrangement joins TRBV5-1 to TRBJ2-7; D unclear. Trimming left V 3 bases short and J 0 bases short, with 7 bases between. CDR1 and CDR2 (germline): SGHRS, YFSETQ. The CDR3 contains 13 residues. The CDR3, as DNA: TGCGCCAGCAGCTATCCGAGCTCCTACGAGCAGTACTTC. Protein sequence: CASSYPSSYEQYF. The full variable domain, in which reference TRBV5-1 and TRBJ2-7 provide the parts outside the CDR3, is KAGVTQTPRYLIKTRGQQVTLSCSPISGHRSVSWYQQTPGQGLQFLFEYFSETQRNKGNFPGRFSGRQFSNSRSEMNVSTLELGDSALYLCASSYPSSYEQYFGPGTRLTVT.

Comments on this clone: Sequence at one end of the junction differs from germline and may be a read error. The chain is built from TRBV20-1 and TRBJ1-4; no definite D call. Germline loops: CDR1 DFQATT, CDR2 SNEGSKA (reference sequence). This CDR3 is built from 10 residues. CDR3 region: CSARYTSVLF. CDR3 in DNA: TGCAGTGCTAGATATACCAGCGTACTATTT.

The J gene is TRBJ1-1, the V gene TRBV27; D call uncertain. This CDR3 comprises 14 residues. Germline lookup yields CDR1 MNHEY and CDR2 SMNVEV (reference sequence). V gave up 0 bases and J gave up 11 bases, with 16 bases separating them. CDR3 loop: CASSLSTPYPLAFF. CDR3 DNA sequence: TGTGCCAGCAGTTTATCAACCCCGTATCCGTTGGCTTTCTTT.

The genes are TRBV18 and TRBJ1-2; no definite D call. Trimming took off 2 bases at V and 3 bases at J, with 4 bases between the two ends. Germline V CDR1 and CDR2: KGHSH, LQKENI. This CDR3 has 12 amino acids. CDR3 nucleotide sequence: TGTGCCAGCTCACCAGGGGACTATGGCTACACCTTC. It encodes CASSPGDYGYTF.